This is a list of T cell receptor beta chains from one sample in a study of OX40 agonist ivuxolimab in advanced cancers. Some clones are missing from TCRdb's copy, which holds only in-frame ones; the method was immunoSEQ multiplex PCR. The table has nearly 85,000 clones, 80% to 90% seen once; the top ten hold 2%. The sample here was CD4+ or CD8+ T cells sorted from blood, taken in a trial of the OX40 agonist ivuxolimab. These receptors were obtained from an adult with an advanced solid tumor such as melanoma, head and neck, liver or kidney cancer. The CDR3 runs from the conserved cysteine through the conserved F or W. The D gene is left open where the match is weak. Part of the rows lack a size; the others show once, few, many or a class for expanded clones.

clone size,D gene,J gene,V gene,CDR3 protein,CDR3 DNA
NA,TRBD1,TRBJ2-3,TRBV2,CASRPRTGQGDTQYF,TGTGCCAGCAGACCGCGGACAGGCCAAGGGGATACGCAGTATTTT
NA,NA,TRBJ1-5,TRBV15,CATSKRTHQPQHF,TGTGCCACCAGCAAACGGACGCATCAGCCCCAGCATTTT
NA,NA,TRBJ1-6,TRBV4-2,CASSQAGTNNSPLHF,TGTGCCAGCAGCCAGGCGGGAACTAATAATTCACCCCTCCACTTT
NA,TRBD2,TRBJ2-5,TRBV11-3,CASSSLERGGQETQYF,TGTGCCAGCAGCTCCCTCGAGCGGGGGGGCCAAGAGACCCAGTACTTC
NA,NA,TRBJ2-7,TRBV5-5,CASSLTPTGRMEQYF,TGTGCCAGCAGTTTAACACCGACGGGAAGGATGGAGCAGTACTTC
NA,NA,TRBJ2-4,TRBV28,CASSSNLRGWGAKNIQYF,TGTGCCAGCAGCTCCAATCTCAGGGGTTGGGGGGCTAAAAACATTCAGTACTTC
NA,NA,TRBJ1-2,TRBV28,CASSPTGGKVDGYTF,TGTGCCAGCAGTCCCACGGGGGGTAAGGTGGATGGCTACACCTTC
NA,NA,TRBJ2-5,TRBV6-1,CASSESNLDETQYF,TGTGCCAGCAGTGAAAGTAATCTCGACGAGACCCAGTACTTC
NA,TRBD2,TRBJ2-1,TRBV13,CASSLQAGGPVYNEQFF,TGTGCCAGCAGCTTACAGGCGGGGGGCCCGGTTTACAATGAGCAGTTCTTC
few,NA,TRBJ2-1,TRBV7-2,CASSKGTDNEQFF,TGTGCCAGCAGCAAGGGGACGGACAATGAGCAGTTCTTC
NA,NA,TRBJ2-6,TRBV5-4,CASSFSDSGANVLTF,TGTGCCAGCAGCTTTTCCGACTCTGGGGCCAACGTCCTGACTTTC
NA,NA,TRBJ1-1,TRBV19,CASHRGSEAFF,TGTGCCAGTCACAGAGGGAGTGAAGCTTTCTTT
NA,NA,TRBJ1-2,TRBV19,CASTDGYNYGYTF,TGTGCCAGTACGGACGGATATAACTATGGCTACACCTTC
few,NA,TRBJ1-6,TRBV2,CASMTGKGIYNSPLHF,TGTGCCAGCATGACAGGAAAGGGGATCTATAATTCACCCCTCCACTTT
NA,TRBD1,TRBJ2-3,TRBV27,CASSPSDRVYEIWADTQYF,TGTGCCAGCAGTCCTTCGGACAGGGTTTATGAAATCTGGGCAGATACGCAGTATTTT
NA,TRBD1,TRBJ2-1,TRBV5-1,CASRHTGTGRNEQFF,TGCGCCAGCAGGCACACCGGGACAGGGAGGAATGAGCAGTTCTTC
NA,TRBD1,TRBJ2-3,TRBV2,CASSTGTGGADTQYF,TGTGCCAGCAGTACGGGGACAGGGGGCGCGGATACGCAGTATTTT
NA,NA,TRBJ2-3,TRBV5-6,CASSLDFRGPDTQYF,TGTGCCAGCAGCTTGGACTTTCGGGGGCCGGATACGCAGTATTTT
NA,NA,TRBJ1-5,TRBV4-2,CASSPRLQARNQPQHF,TGTGCCAGCAGCCCGAGACTCCAAGCACGGAATCAGCCCCAGCATTTT
NA,NA,TRBJ2-5,TRBV28,CASNAFDLRQYF,TGTGCCTCCAACGCTTTCGACCTTAGGCAGTACTTC
NA,NA,TRBJ2-1,TRBV6-7,CASSTPWGLGDCEQFF,TGTGCCAGCAGTACACCATGGGGTTTGGGTGATTGTGAGCAGTTCTTC